This T cell receptor beta chain derives from a study of blood T cell repertoires in COVID-19 (dated by TCRdb to 2019 to 2021). With regard to the full study: Samples from collaborators originated in the United States, Italy and Spain and spanned both the acute and convalescent phases of COVID-19. A de-identified subject ID, COVID-19 status, age in years and sex were almost always included in the sample metadata. The repertoires were released in a freely available public database intended as a resource for research on the immune response to SARS-CoV-2. The dataset comprised deeply sampled blood TCRbeta repertoires from subjects exposed to, actively infected with, or recovered from COVID-19. The prospective study material was composed of cDNA or gDNA derived from T cells, B-cell-depleted T cells, or PBMCs. The samples were drawn from the first 160 participants of the ongoing ImmuneRACE study and from 1,254 subjects provided by 6 global collaborators. Where available, HLA class I and class II types were obtained from metadata supplied by the sample provider rather than from assay-based typing. Overall results and qualifications from the work: The quantity of clinical and demographic metadata differed by source and by participant and was supplied without curation.

TCRbeta CDR3 regions were amplified from genomic DNA by means of the immunoSEQ Assay, a bias-controlled multiplex PCR. The published analysis was carried out like this. Nucleated cell counts per sample were estimated from amplification of reference gene primers within the assay. To quantify the absolute abundance of each unique TCRbeta CDR3 rearrangement, sequence reads were collapsed and filtered. For each sample, productive Simpson clonality was calculated by taking the square root of Simpson's diversity index across productive rearrangements. TCRdb re-hosts the immuneACCESS table, in-frame sequences only. Its copies lack some clones; in the studies checked, an unresolved V gene accounts for under half of them, and the cause for the rest is not known. D and trimming were read from the DNA, whereas the V and J calls and clone size are those reported in that table. The sample has nearly 200,000 clones on record, approximately 80% of them singletons. The ten most abundant clones make up 0.8% to 0.95% of the sample.

In Seattle, one collaborating source enrolled patients while the infection was active and tracked those patients longitudinally over the course of disease. Each collaborating institution followed its own protocols to collect whole blood in K2EDTA tubes. For TCRbeta analysis, collaborator samples were shipped as frozen whole blood, as isolated PBMCs, or as DNA extracted from either sample type. Notes on this clone: Its antigen is currently not known. Per-nucleotide qualities are absent, and no much larger clonotype sits a single base away.

From the cysteine up to the phenylalanine, the CDR3 has a length of 14 residues. Only the CDR3 DNA is retained, 42 bases long and in frame from the first base. The junction shows trimming of 5 bases on V and 7 bases on J, and the gene matches do not reach 7 bases of it. CDR1 SNHLY and CDR2 FYNNEI are derived from the germline V gene. The receptor chain draws on TRBV2 and TRBJ2-1, with 8 bases in between that match TRBD1. Sequencing was done on a sample of peripheral blood. The sequence came from a man between 60 and 70 years old with COVID-19, enrolled during active disease. The CDR3 here reads CASSPDRGKNEQFF. Read as DNA, the sequence is TGTGCCAGCAGTCCCGACAGGGGCAAGAATGAGCAGTTCTTC.